These T cell receptor beta chains were read from a single sample in a study of cytomegalovirus exposure and HLA in healthy donors. Generated by immunoSEQ multiplex PCR, the TCRdb table keeps only in-frame clones and is missing some. The sample holds 200,000 to 250,000 clones; 76% are singletons and the top ten take 0.63%. The sequenced sample was PBMCs. These receptor sequences come from a man aged 18 to 30 in good health and CMV-seronegative. Both conserved end residues are part of each CDR3. The D gene is left open where the match is weak. Only some rows state a clone size, as once, few, many or a class for expanded clones.

d_gene | j_gene | v_gene | abundance | CDR3aa | CDR3nt
. | TRBJ2-1 | TRBV7-7 | . | CASSLGDSAYNEQFF | TGTGCTAGCAGCTTAGGAGACAGTGCATACAATGAGCAGTTCTTC
TRBD1 | TRBJ2-7 | TRBV30 | . | CAWGTGVLYEQYF | TGTGCCTGGGGTACAGGGGTCCTCTACGAGCAGTACTTC
TRBD2 | TRBJ2-3 | TRBV7-2 | . | CASSLAFDGRPDTQYF | TGTGCCAGCAGCTTAGCATTTGACGGGAGGCCAGATACGCAGTATTTT
. | TRBJ1-1 | TRBV7-9 | . | CASSPAGEIEAFF | TGTGCCAGCAGCCCGGCGGGTGAAATTGAAGCTTTCTTT
. | TRBJ2-3 | TRBV1 | . | CTSSRARRTDTQYF | TGCACCAGCAGCCGGGCTCGGCGCACAGATACGCAGTATTTT
. | TRBJ1-1 | TRBV28 | once | CASSWTIVNTEAFF | TGTGCCAGCAGTTGGACAATCGTAAACACTGAAGCTTTCTTT
TRBD2 | TRBJ2-5 | TRBV4-1 | once | CASSQDLYASGSVKETQYF | TGCGCCAGCAGCCAAGATCTATACGCTAGCGGGAGCGTTAAGGAGACCCAGTACTTC
TRBD1 | TRBJ2-5 | TRBV18 | . | CASSPLRTGVGETQYF | TGTGCCAGCTCACCACTTCGGACAGGGGTAGGAGAGACCCAGTACTTC
. | TRBJ2-7 | TRBV30 | once | CAWLGKGLGRGLEQYF | TGTGCCTGGTTGGGGAAAGGACTGGGCAGGGGCCTAGAGCAGTACTTC
TRBD2 | TRBJ2-2 | TRBV7-7 | . | CASSRGTSRPNTGELFF | TGTGCTAGCAGCCGGGGGACTAGCAGACCGAACACCGGGGAGCTGTTTTTT